Below, one TCR beta chain is given with its context. Its specificity is unknown. This specimen comes from a study of OX40 agonist ivuxolimab in advanced cancers. Study background: A male proportion of approximately 80% was recorded, with mean age 60 years and range about 23 to 90. The study's findings and limits: CD4+ and CD8+ T cells in blood underwent clonal expansion by week 6 at 0.1 to 3.0 mg/kg. Partly responding patients at 0.1-3.0 mg/kg showed some of the smallest clonal expansion.

Autoimmune disease history or systemic immunosuppression led to patient exclusion. Some clones are missing from TCRdb's copy, which holds only in-frame ones; the method was immunoSEQ multiplex PCR. Of 42,000 or so clones in the sample, 75% to 90% are singletons; the top ten hold 4.7%. CDR1 and CDR2 from the germline V gene are MNHEY and SVGAGI. The CDR3 runs to 14 residues. V was clipped by 6 bases and J by 1 base, with 10 bases between them. The clonotype was recovered from an adult with an advanced solid tumor such as melanoma, head and neck, liver or kidney cancer. The specimen comprised CD4+ or CD8+ T cells sorted from blood, sampled in a trial of the OX40 agonist ivuxolimab. This chain connects TRBV6-5 to TRBJ2-1; D gene unclear. This CDR3 is CASRDISSYNEQFF. For the CDR3, the DNA is TGTGCCAGCAGAGACATATCGTCCTACAATGAGCAGTTCTTC.